What follows are 13 T cell receptor beta chains derived from one specimen sequenced in a study of T cells in localized non-small cell lung cancer. Data came from immunoSEQ multiplex PCR; TCRdb stores just in-frame clones and leaves some out. This sample yields approximately 2,500 clones, of which around a quarter are seen a single time; about 11% belongs to the top ten. Sequencing was performed on lung tumor tissue, taken before any cancer treatment. Receptors were obtained from an older female donor with stage I lung adenocarcinoma.

The gene calls are TRBV19 and TRBJ2-5; D gene uncertain. The CDR3 runs 14 residues. V shed 4 bases and J shed 6 bases, with 15 bases lying between them. CDR1 and CDR2 from the germline V gene are LNHDA and SQIVND (reference sequence). Here the CDR3 reads CASSRVGQEQTQYF. DNA of the CDR3: TGTGCCAGTAGTAGGGTCGGCCAAGAACAGACCCAGTACTTC. Using reference TRBV19 and TRBJ2-5 for the parts outside the CDR3, the full variable domain is DGGITQSPKYLFRKEGQNVTLSCEQNLNHDAMYWYRQDPGQGLRLIYYSQIVNDFQKGDIAEGYSVSREKKESFPLTVTSAQKNPTAFYLCASSRVGQEQTQYFGPGTRLLVL.

This clone has just a few counts. This rearrangement joins TRBV9 to TRBJ1-6, with D hard to call. This CDR3 comprises 12 residues. V lost 5 bases, J lost 9 bases, and 9 bases lay in between. Germline V gives CDR1 SGDLS, CDR2 YYNGEE. CDR3 coding DNA: TGTGCCAGCAGTGCATGGGGTTCACCCCTCCACTTT. Amino acids: CASSAWGSPLHF.

The V and J genes are TRBV11-3 and TRBJ2-7; 12 bases match TRBD2. The trim removed 2 bases at V and 0 bases at J, leaving 8 bases unmatched. The CDR3 is made up of 18 amino acids. CDR1 is SGHNT and CDR2 is YENEEA in the germline V gene. The CDR3 sequence: CASSLSSGLAGSSYEQYF. Written as DNA, the CDR3 is TGTGCCAGCAGCTTAAGTTCGGGACTAGCGGGTTCCTCCTACGAGCAGTACTTC.

This clone has just a few counts. The V call is TRBV19, the J call TRBJ2-1, with TRBD2 matching 11 bases. Germline trimming cut 7 bases from V and 4 bases from J; bases unmatched to any gene: 6. Germline assignment: CDR1 LNHDA and CDR2 SQIVND (reference sequence). This CDR3 has 15 amino acids. CDR3 DNA sequence: TGTGCCAGTACTGGGACTAGCGGTCGGTACAATGAGCAGTTCTTC. Amino acid sequence: CASTGTSGRYNEQFF. Complete variable domain (other parts from reference TRBV19 and TRBJ2-1): DGGITQSPKYLFRKEGQNVTLSCEQNLNHDAMYWYRQDPGQGLRLIYYSQIVNDFQKGDIAEGYSVSREKKESFPLTVTSAQKNPTAFYLCASTGTSGRYNEQFFGPGTRLTVL.

The chain carries TRBV28 and TRBJ2-1, with 7 bases identical to TRBD1. The V and J ends lost 6 bases and 5 bases, in that order; junction bases with no gene match: 7. Germline values: CDR1 MDHEN, CDR2 SYDVKM. The CDR3 sequence is 14 residues long. This CDR3 is CASRTGQSHNEQFF. The DNA for the CDR3 is TGTGCCAGCAGGACGGGACAGAGCCACAATGAGCAGTTCTTC.

The V and J genes are TRBV19 and TRBJ2-7, with D possibly TRBD1 on 6 matching bases. Germline assignment: CDR1 LNHDA and CDR2 SQIVND (reference sequence). Trimming stripped 2 bases from V and 2 bases from J, with 13 bases between. The length of the CDR3 is 15 residues. The CDR3 bases are TGTGCCAGTAGTATAAGAAGTAGGGGGACCTACGAGCAGTACTTC. It encodes CASSIRSRGTYEQYF.

The table lists this clone with a few counts. This chain links TRBV11-3 with TRBJ2-6; D call uncertain. Trimming removed 3 bases at V and 0 bases at J, with 6 bases between. The V gene's germline CDR1 is SGHNT and CDR2 YENEEA. This CDR3 has 15 residues. As DNA, the CDR3 is TGTGCCAGCAGCTTGCGATTCTCTGGGGCCAACGTCCTGACTTTC. Translating gives CASSLRFSGANVLTF. Based on the CDR3 plus reference TRBV11-3 and TRBJ2-6, the full variable domain is EAGVVQSPRYKIIEKKQPVAFWCNPISGHNTLYWYLQNLGQGPELLIRYENEEAVDDSQLPKDRFSAERLKGVDSTLKIQPAELGDSAVYLCASSLRFSGANVLTFGAGSRLTVL.

The sample holds a few counts of this clone. This chain joins TRBV6-8 and TRBJ2-5; tentatively, D is TRBD1 or TRBD2 (6 bases each). CDR1 and CDR2 from the germline V gene are MNHGY and SAAAGT. The V end lost 7 bases, the J end lost 5 bases, and 11 bases lay between the germline ends. The CDR3 covers 12 residues. CDR3 DNA: TGTGCCAGCAAAATGGGGGGCGAGACCCAGTACTTC. Its protein is CASKMGGETQYF.

This clone is labeled as medium-sized (0.01 to 0.1%). The chain is built from TRBV9 and TRBJ2-3; D may be TRBD1 (5 bases). The CDR3 runs to 15 residues. V lost 7 bases and J 3 bases, leaving 18 bases between the germline ends. Per germline, CDR1 SGDLS and CDR2 YYNGEE. The CDR3 is CASAGRRGQTDTQYF. DNA for the CDR3: TGTGCCAGCGCCGGAAGAAGGGGCCAGACAGATACGCAGTATTTT.

By proportion, this clone is medium-sized (0.01 to 0.1%). The chain combines TRBV6-1 with TRBJ2-7, with a weak D call TRBD2 (7 bases). The CDR3 is made up of 15 amino acids. With 1 base removed from V and 6 bases from J, the gap between germline ends came to 16 bases. Germline V CDR1 and CDR2: MNHNS, SASEGT. CDR3 sequence reads: CASSEVGAGHTEQYF. CDR3 sequence (DNA): TGTGCCAGCAGTGAAGTGGGAGCGGGACACACCGAGCAGTACTTC.

The table lists this clone with a few counts. The chain combines TRBV6-8 with TRBJ2-5; the match to TRBD2 covers 10 bases. V lost 8 bases and J lost 4; bases outside the gene matches: 16. The CDR3 runs to 17 residues. Germline CDR1 and CDR2: MNHGY and SAAAGT. The CDR3 region has the DNA TGTGCCAGCCAAGTAGCTAGCGGGAGATTGTGGGCAGAGACCCAGTACTTC. This codes for CASQVASGRLWAETQYF.

This clone was seen a handful of times. The chain carries TRBV4-3 and TRBJ2-4; tentatively, D is TRBD1 (6 bases). This CDR3 spans 15 amino acids. V was shortened by 0 bases and J by 3 bases, with 9 bases between the two germline ends. The germline V gene encodes CDR1 LGHNA and CDR2 YSLEER. CDR3 protein: CASSQDQGNKNIQYF. CDR3 DNA: TGCGCCAGCAGCCAAGATCAGGGGAACAAAAACATTCAGTACTTC.

The rearrangement links TRBV19 to TRBJ1-2, with 7 bases that match TRBD1. Germline values: CDR1 LNHDA, CDR2 SQIVND (reference sequence). With 4 bases clipped from V and 4 bases from J, the junction kept 6 bases outside the gene matches. This CDR3 is built from 14 residues. The CDR3 is CASSSRDRVYGYTF. For the CDR3, the DNA is TGTGCCAGTAGTAGCCGGGACAGAGTCTATGGCTACACCTTC.